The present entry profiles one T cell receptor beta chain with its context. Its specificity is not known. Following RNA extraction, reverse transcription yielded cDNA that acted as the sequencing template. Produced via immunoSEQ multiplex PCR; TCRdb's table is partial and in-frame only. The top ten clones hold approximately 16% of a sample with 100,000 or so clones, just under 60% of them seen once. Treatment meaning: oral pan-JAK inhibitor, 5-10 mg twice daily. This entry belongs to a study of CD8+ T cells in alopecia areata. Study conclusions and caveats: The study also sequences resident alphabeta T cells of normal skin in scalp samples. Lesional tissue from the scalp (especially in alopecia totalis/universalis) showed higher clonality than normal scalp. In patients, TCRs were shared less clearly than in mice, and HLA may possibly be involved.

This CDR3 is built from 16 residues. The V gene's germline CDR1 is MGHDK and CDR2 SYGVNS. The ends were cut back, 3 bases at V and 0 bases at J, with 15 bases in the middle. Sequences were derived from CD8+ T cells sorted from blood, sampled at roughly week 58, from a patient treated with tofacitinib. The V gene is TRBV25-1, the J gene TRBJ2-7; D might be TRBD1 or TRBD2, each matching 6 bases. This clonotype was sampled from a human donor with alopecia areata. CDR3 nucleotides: TGTGCCAGCAGTGATCCCGTAGGGGGGTCCTCCTACGAGCAGTACTTC. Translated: CASSDPVGGSSYEQYF.